This T cell receptor beta chain emerged from a study of T cells in Graves' hyperthyroidism and ophthalmopathy. As for the study in general: Peripheral blood collection took place at initial diagnosis, before any treatment.

This clonotype was recorded at least ten times. Its antigen is not known. Clinical symptoms, serum thyroxine and TRAb, thyroid ultrasound and orbital computed tomography together formed the diagnostic basis. General observations from the study: Peripheral blood also featured most of the thyroid clonotypes expanded above 0.001.

Amplification targeted TCR beta CDR3 regions from RNA transcripts. A set of HTBI primers served as the primers for a first-round RT-PCR of the TCR CDR3. In TCRdb, the multiplex PCR reads were re-called with MiXCR into one record per CDR3 protein. The table lists roughly 650,000 distinct CDR3 sequences, approximately 16% of them singletons. This TCR was sampled from a woman in her 40s with Graves' ophthalmopathy. Sequencing input: blood.

CDR3 in DNA: TGTGCCAGCAGCCGTAGCGGGAATTGGGATACGCAGTATTTT. This codes for CASSRSGNWDTQYF. This chain uses TRBV11-3 with TRBJ2-3; TRBD2 matches 8 bases. Per the germline V gene, CDR1 is SGHNT and CDR2 is YENEEA. The CDR3 covers 14 residues. V shed 5 bases, J shed 6 bases, and the junction held 7 bases outside the gene matches.